These 20 T cell receptor beta chains were sequenced from one sample in a study of blood T cells in healthy people across ages. Primed by a sample-barcoded 5' primer and a J-beta primer mix, a second PCR proceeded for about 7 to 12 cycles. TCRdb re-derived calls from the 5' RACE reads in MiXCR, one entry per CDR3 protein. The data show around 1,000,000 distinct CDR3 sequences, under 30% seen once. Separately, the same data were catalogued under a study of T cells of mothers and their children.

Material: blood. Every receptor here comes from a girl aged 2 to 9 in good health.

V gene TRBV27 combines with J gene TRBJ2-3, with TRBD1 matching over 8 bases. Germline assignment: CDR1 MNHEY and CDR2 SMNVEV (reference sequence). The length of the CDR3 is 13 residues. The J segment lost 2 bases and the V segment lost 10 bases, leaving 5 bases of the junction unmatched. This chain's CDR3 is CATRQGNTDTQYF. CDR3 nucleotide sequence: TGTGCCACAAGACAGGGGAACACAGATACGCAGTATTTT.

This clonotype has more than one count but fewer than ten. The V and J genes are TRBV7-2 and TRBJ2-1; 9 bases are a match to TRBD1. With V trimmed by 5 bases and J by 4 bases, 6 bases remained unmatched. The CDR3 extends over 15 amino acids. Germline CDR1 and CDR2: SGHTA and FQGNSA. CDR3 sequence reads: CASSRETGGYNEQFF. In DNA, the CDR3 is TGTGCCAGCAGCCGAGAGACAGGGGGGTACAATGAGCAGTTCTTC.

The J gene is TRBJ2-5, the V gene TRBV7-2, with D tentatively TRBD2 (7 bases). V dropped 5 bases and J dropped 3 bases, with 16 bases sitting between them. The CDR3 contains 15 residues. Germline V gene sequence: CDR1 SGHTA, CDR2 FQGNSA. The CDR3 here is CASSMGGALEETQYF. DNA for the CDR3: TGTGCCAGCAGCATGGGGGGGGCACTGGAAGAGACCCAGTACTTC.

V is TRBV2 and J is TRBJ2-5; D is unresolved. Trimming took off 5 bases at V and 5 bases at J, with 18 bases between the two ends. The CDR3 has 15 residues. The germline gives CDR1 SNHLY, CDR2 FYNNEI. The CDR3 nucleotides read TGTGCCAGCAGTCTCCCCAAAACGATGGTGGAGACCCAGTACTTC. It codes for CASSLPKTMVETQYF.

This clonotype was detected only a few times. This chain links TRBV4-3 with TRBJ2-3; TRBD2 might be the D (6 bases). This CDR3 region has 15 residues. V lost 3 bases, J lost 4 bases, and 14 bases lay in between. Germline CDR1 is LGHNA and CDR2 is YSLEER. The CDR3 region has the DNA TGCGCCAGCAGCCATCGTAGGAGGGGCTCAGATACGCAGTATTTT. Translating it yields CASSHRRRGSDTQYF.

Remarks on this clonotype: Germline and junction disagree at one end, which may indicate a read error. The gene calls are TRBV7-2 and TRBJ1-2; D not certain. In germline, CDR1 is SGHTA, CDR2 FQGNSA. This CDR3 region has 14 residues. Here the CDR3 DNA reads TGTGCCTGCAGCTTAGCGGTTCCTAACTATGGCTACACCTTC. Translation: CACSLAVPNYGYTF.

This clonotype has a handful of counts. This rearrangement joins TRBV2 to TRBJ2-1; possible D gene TRBD1, 8 bases. Germline V lookup: CDR1 SNHLY, CDR2 FYNNEI. The CDR3 extends over 13 amino acids. Trimming left V 7 bases short and J 8 bases short, with 15 bases between. The CDR3 protein is CASKGRDRYEQFF. The CDR3, as DNA: TGTGCCAGCAAGGGGAGGGACAGGTATGAGCAGTTCTTC.

A few counts support this clonotype. Relative to the germline gene, one junction end is altered; a read error may explain this. The chain employs TRBV28 and TRBJ2-3, with TRBD1 matching 8 bases. The CDR3 consists of 13 residues. Looked up from germline, CDR1 is MDHEN and CDR2 is SYDVKM. CDR3 nucleotide sequence: TGCCCATCAGGGGGCACGTTCGTAGATACGCAGTATTTT. Translating gives CPSGGTFVDTQYF.

J is TRBJ1-4 and V is TRBV4-2; 9 bases match TRBD1. Trimming at V came to 4 bases and at J to 6 bases, leaving 6 bases not matched to a gene. The CDR3 loop spans 15 amino acids. Germline-derived CDR1 and CDR2 are LGHNA and YNFKEQ. The CDR3 DNA is TGTGCCAGCAGCCCAGGACAGGGGATGGATGAAAAACTGTTTTTT. Translating it yields CASSPGQGMDEKLFF.

V gene TRBV12-3 or TRBV12-4 combines with J gene TRBJ2-7, with D perhaps matching TRBD2 (6 bases). CDR3 length: 13 residues. The V end lost 3 bases, the J end lost 3 bases, and 9 bases lay between the germline ends. CDR3 in amino acids: CASSFSGVYEQYF. The CDR3 coding sequence is TGTGCCAGCAGTTTTTCGGGGGTCTACGAGCAGTACTTC.

This clonotype has more than one count but fewer than ten. The chain is built from TRBV20-1 and TRBJ2-7, with TRBD2 as a possible D gene (6 bases). CDR1 is DFQATT and CDR2 is SNEGSKA in the germline V gene (reference sequence). V was cut by 6 bases and J by 4 bases, with 16 bases left in between. CDR3 length: 13 residues. CDR3 bases: TGCAGTGCCGCCGGGAGTTTCGGGTACGAGCAGTACTTC. Amino acids: CSAAGSFGYEQYF.

In this sample, this clonotype turned up a few times. This rearrangement joins TRBV5-4 to TRBJ2-7; D may be TRBD1 (7 bases). The germline V and J ends were trimmed by 4 bases and 4 bases, with 18 bases remaining between them. Germline V lookup: CDR1 SGHNT, CDR2 YYREEE (reference sequence). The CDR3 has 15 amino acids. The chain's CDR3 is CASSPGGQSDYEQYF. Written as DNA, the CDR3 is TGTGCCAGCAGCCCCGGGGGACAGTCCGATTACGAGCAGTACTTC.

For this clonotype: The junction and the germline gene differ at one end; a read error may be behind it. The J gene is TRBJ2-3, the V gene TRBV11-2; 11 bases line up with TRBD2. The germline gives CDR1 SGHAT, CDR2 FQNNGV. The CDR3 runs 17 residues. The CDR3 here is CASSLSSGRLAGNTQYF. In DNA form, the CDR3 reads TGTGCCAGCAGCTTATCCAGCGGTCGACTAGCGGGGAATACACAGTATTTT.

The rearrangement uses TRBV4-3 and TRBJ2-5; TRBD1 might be the D (5 bases). The CDR3 has 16 amino acids. Germline V gives CDR1 LGHNA, CDR2 YSLEER. The V and J ends lost 0 bases and 5 bases respectively, with 16 bases between them. CDR3 protein: CASSQDYPDSMETQYF. The CDR3 coding sequence is TGCGCCAGCAGCCAAGACTATCCCGACAGTATGGAGACCCAGTACTTC.

This clonotype was seen a few times. CDR3 residues: CASSTGPGNTEAFF. CDR3 bases: TGCGCCAGCAGTACAGGGCCGGGGAACACTGAAGCTTTCTTT. The chain links TRBV5-1 to TRBJ1-1, with a tentative D call TRBD1 (6 bases). Germline assignment: CDR1 SGHRS and CDR2 YFSETQ. There are 14 residues in the CDR3. Trimming stripped 5 bases from V and 1 base from J, with 12 bases between.

Only a few counts were recorded for this clonotype. V is TRBV7-6 and J is TRBJ2-1; no clear D. Trimming cost V 7 bases and J 8 bases, with 15 bases left between them. CDR1 and CDR2 from the germline V gene are SGHVS and FNYEAQ. This CDR3 region has 13 residues. The CDR3 bases are TGTGCCAGCAACCCAGGCTCCGGAGATGAGCAGTTCTTC. It encodes CASNPGSGDEQFF. Based on the CDR3 plus reference TRBV7-6 and TRBJ2-1, the full variable domain is GAGVSQSPRYKVTKRGQDVALRCDPISGHVSLYWYRQALGQGPEFLTYFNYEAQQDKSGLPNDRFSAERPEGSISTLTIQRTEQRDSAMYRCASNPGSGDEQFFGPGTRLTVL.

This clonotype was observed a handful of times. The junction departs from the called germline gene at one end, perhaps through a read error. The V call is TRBV5-5, the J call TRBJ2-5; 12 bases are shared with TRBD1. CDR1 is SGHKS and CDR2 is YYEKEE in the germline V gene (reference sequence). This CDR3 has 18 residues. As DNA, the CDR3 is TGTGTCAGCAGCTTTCGGCCCGGGACAGGGGGCTATGGGGAGACCCAGTACTTC. This encodes CVSSFRPGTGGYGETQYF.

This chain connects TRBV7-6 to TRBJ2-3; 7 positions agree with TRBD2. This CDR3 spans 15 amino acids. V was pared by 5 bases and J by 4 bases, with 9 bases of the junction left unmatched. CDR1 is SGHVS, CDR2 FNYEAQ, per germline. The CDR3 sequence: CASSESGMGADTQYF. The CDR3 nucleotides are TGTGCCAGCAGCGAGAGCGGGATGGGGGCAGATACGCAGTATTTT.

The genes are TRBV5-6 and TRBJ2-3; no clear D gene. Germline-derived CDR1 and CDR2 are SGHDT and YYEEEE. V was pared by 5 bases and J by 5 bases, with 12 bases between. CDR3 length: 13 residues. In nucleotides, the CDR3 is TGTGCCAGCAGTCCCCCGAACCGAGATACGCAGTATTTT. Protein product: CASSPPNRDTQYF.

This chain joins TRBV6-5 and TRBJ2-7; D unclear. Between the trimmed V and J ends, which lost 0 bases and 7 bases, there was a span of 10 bases. CDR3 length equals 13 residues. The V gene's germline CDR1 is MNHEY and CDR2 SVGAGI. The CDR3 DNA reads TGTGCCAGCAGTTACTCGTTGTCTTCAGAGCAGTACTTC. This gives the protein CASSYSLSSEQYF.